These 13 T cell receptor beta chains originate from one sample sequenced in a study of T cells after yellow fever vaccination. TCRdb reanalysed the 5' RACE reads using MiXCR and keeps one entry per CDR3 protein. Among under 55,000 distinct CDR3 sequences listed, 6.5% to 8.5% were seen once. The sequences come from CD8+ T cells not binding an NS4B(214-222) dextramer, sorted from PBMCs, collected 45 days after the yellow fever booster vaccination. These receptors came from a man aged 30 to 39 who received the YFV17D yellow fever vaccine.

This clonotype was seen repeatedly, ten times or more. The J gene is TRBJ2-5, the V gene TRBV4-1; 7 bases match TRBD1. Unmatched junction bases numbered 13, after V lost 6 bases and J lost 6 bases. Germline V gene lookup returns CDR1 MGHRA and CDR2 YSYEKL. The CDR3 extends over 15 amino acids. The CDR3, as DNA: TGCGCCAGCAGACCACAGAGGGGGCAGGGGAAGACCCAGTACTTC. Translation gives CASRPQRGQGKTQYF.

This clonotype was seen ten or more times. The CDR3 sequence: CASSLSGGLTDTQYF. For the CDR3, the DNA is TGTGCCAGCAGTTTATCGGGGGGACTTACAGATACGCAGTATTTT. The rearrangement links TRBV27 to TRBJ2-3; perhaps TRBD2 as D (6 bases). The CDR3 extends over 15 amino acids. The V end was cut by 0 bases, the J end by 3 bases, with 10 bases between. Germline assignment: CDR1 MNHEY and CDR2 SMNVEV (reference sequence).

This clonotype was recorded at least ten times. The genes are TRBV6-1 and TRBJ2-7; D is possibly TRBD2 (6 bases). V lost 7 bases and J 4 bases, leaving 17 bases between the germline ends. This CDR3 contains 14 residues. Germline CDR1 reads MNHNS; CDR2 reads SASEGT. CDR3 DNA: TGTGCCAGCACCTCCGAAGGGGCGGGATACGAGCAGTACTTC. Translating it yields CASTSEGAGYEQYF.

This clonotype was picked up many times. The chain links TRBV20-1 to TRBJ2-2; D not certain. This CDR3 is 13 amino acids long. CDR1 and CDR2 (germline): DFQATT, SNEGSKA (reference sequence). Trimming cost V 2 bases and J 3 bases, with 7 bases left between them. DNA of the CDR3: TGCAGTGCTAGATTGGTCGACACCGGGGAGCTGTTTTTT. This codes for CSARLVDTGELFF.

As to this clonotype: One base away lies a much larger clone, so this may be a sequencing read error. V usage is TRBV3-1 and J usage is TRBJ2-7; the D is unclear. This CDR3 is built from 14 residues. The germline V gene has CDR1 LGHDT and CDR2 YNNKEL (reference sequence). The CDR3 here is CASSQEGLTYERYF. In DNA form, the CDR3 reads TGTGCCAGCAGCCAAGAGGGCCTAACCTACGAGCGGTACTTC.

This clonotype was recorded many times. The genes are TRBV9 and TRBJ2-2; TRBD2 matches 9 bases. The V and J ends lost 3 bases and 0 bases, in that order; junction bases with no gene match: 18. The CDR3 runs 21 residues. Per the germline V gene, CDR1 is SGDLS and CDR2 is YYNGEE. The CDR3 nucleotides read TGTGCCAGCAGCGCAGCAACTGGAGCGGGAGGTATAACACCGAACACCGGGGAGCTGTTTTTT. It codes for CASSAATGAGGITPNTGELFF. The whole variable domain, filled in from reference TRBV9 and TRBJ2-2, reads DSGVTQTPKHLITATGQRVTLRCSPRSGDLSVYWYQQSLDQGLQFLIQYYNGEERAKGNILERFSAQQFPDLHSELNLSSLELGDSALYFCASSAATGAGGITPNTGELFFGEGSRLTVL.

Concerning this clonotype: This may be a read error: a much more frequent sequence differs by one nucleotide. This chain connects TRBV15 to TRBJ2-7; D ambiguous. The CDR3 totals 13 residues. In germline, CDR1 is LNHNV, CDR2 YYDKDF (reference sequence). DNA for the CDR3: TGTGCCACCTGCAGAGATGCAGCCTACGAGCAGTACTTC. It specifies CATCRDAAYEQYF.

This clonotype was found many times. The chain recombines TRBV11-2 with TRBJ2-1; either TRBD1 or TRBD2 may supply D (5 bases each). This CDR3 is 16 amino acids long. Germline V gene data show CDR1 as SGHAT and CDR2 as FQNNGV. The V gene lost 5 bases and the J gene lost 2 bases, with 16 bases spanning the gap. CDR3 protein: CASSPGPQGAYNEQFF. Written as DNA, the CDR3 is TGTGCCAGCAGCCCGGGACCACAAGGTGCCTACAATGAGCAGTTCTTC.

This clonotype was detected ten times or more. This chain uses TRBV7-3 with TRBJ1-1; no clear D gene. V was shortened by 5 bases and J by 2 bases, with 15 bases between the two germline ends. CDR1 and CDR2 from the germline V gene are SGHTA and FQGTGA. CDR3 size: 15 residues. CDR3 in amino acids: CASSPIVDTNTEAFF. The CDR3 DNA reads as TGTGCCAGCAGCCCCATAGTCGACACCAACACTGAAGCTTTCTTT.

The table lists this clonotype with many counts. The J gene is TRBJ2-7, the V gene TRBV24-1; TRBD2 matches 9 bases. The CDR3 covers 13 residues. The V gene end was trimmed by 4 bases and the J gene end by 7 bases; junction bases not matched to a gene: 4. Germline loops: CDR1 KGHDR, CDR2 SFDVKD. Here the CDR3 reads CATSEVAGVEQYF. CDR3 coding DNA: TGTGCCACCAGTGAAGTAGCGGGAGTGGAGCAGTACTTC.

A note on this clonotype: A much larger clone lies one base from this, so it may be a read error. This rearrangement joins TRBV10-3 to TRBJ2-3; 9 bases align to TRBD1. V shed 7 bases, J shed 6 bases, and the junction held 8 bases outside the gene matches. The germline gives CDR1 ENHRY, CDR2 SYGVKD. CDR3 size: 14 residues. The CDR3 protein is CAIKDRGESDTQYF. The DNA for the CDR3 is TGTGCCATCAAAGACAGGGGGGAAAGTGATACGCAGTATTTT.

This clonotype was counted many times. The chain combines TRBV6-5 with TRBJ1-5; D unresolved. The CDR3 extends over 12 amino acids. Trimming pared 5 bases from V and 4 bases from J, leaving 6 bases between. Germline values: CDR1 MNHEY, CDR2 SVGAGI. In DNA form, the CDR3 reads TGTGCCAGCAGTCAGCTAAATCAGCCCCAGCATTTT. This codes for CASSQLNQPQHF.

This clonotype was counted only a few times. The V and J genes are TRBV12-3 or TRBV12-4 and TRBJ2-2; D unclear. CDR3 length equals 11 residues. Trimming took off 3 bases at V and 7 bases at J, with 3 bases between the two ends. The CDR3 here is CASSFVGELFF. Here the CDR3 DNA reads TGTGCCAGCAGTTTCGTCGGGGAGCTGTTTTTT.